These 22 T cell receptor beta chains came from one sample sequenced in a study of cytomegalovirus exposure and HLA in healthy donors. PCR amplification relied on 60 Vbeta primers (plus 13 Jbeta primers). The table came from immunoSEQ multiplex PCR; TCRdb's copy has only in-frame clones and leaves some out. There are about 160,000 clones in the sample; 75% to 90% occur only once, and approximately 1% lies in the top ten. Sequencing was done on a sample of PBMCs. Receptor source: a girl aged 2 to 10 in good health and CMV-seropositive.

This clone has only a few counts. The chain employs TRBV6-1 and TRBJ2-5; the match to TRBD2 covers 9 bases. Germline lookup yields CDR1 MNHNS and CDR2 SASEGT. This CDR3 has 16 amino acids. V lost 4 bases, J lost 3 bases, and 9 bases stayed unmatched. CDR3: CASSASVGLAEETQYF. The CDR3 DNA is TGTGCCAGCAGTGCATCTGTGGGACTAGCAGAAGAGACCCAGTACTTC.

The chain recombines TRBV30 with TRBJ1-2, with TRBD1 matching over 8 bases. V trimming: 6 bases; J trimming: 6 bases; junction bases outside the gene matches: 6. CDR3 length: 12 residues. The germline V gene encodes CDR1 GTSNPN and CDR2 SVGIG (reference sequence). The CDR3: CACLQGGHGYTF. The CDR3 DNA reads TGTGCCTGTCTACAGGGGGGCCATGGCTACACCTTC.

The chain combines TRBV29-1 with TRBJ1-2; no clear D gene. The CDR3 consists of 13 residues. Germline CDR1 and CDR2: SQVTM and ANQGSEA. V lost 1 base and J lost 0, with 6 bases in between. This CDR3 is CSVEGRANYGYTF. The CDR3 nucleotides are TGCAGCGTTGAAGGGAGGGCTAACTATGGCTACACCTTC.

J is TRBJ2-7 and V is TRBV4-1; tentatively, D is TRBD2 (6 bases). The CDR3 consists of 17 residues. Germline V gene data show CDR1 as MGHRA and CDR2 as YSYEKL. Trimming removed 2 bases at V and 0 bases at J, with 17 bases between. This CDR3 reads CASSQLISGLSSYEQYF. The CDR3 coding sequence is TGCGCCAGCAGCCAACTTATTAGCGGACTGAGCTCCTACGAGCAGTACTTC.

The gene calls are TRBV15 and TRBJ1-5; D is unresolved. The CDR3 runs to 14 residues. V shed 0 bases and J shed 8 bases, with 11 bases lying between them. The germline gives CDR1 LNHNV, CDR2 YYDKDF (reference sequence). The CDR3 DNA reads TGTGCCACCAGCAGAGATAGAGGAAATGAGCCCCAGCATTTT. Residues: CATSRDRGNEPQHF.

DNA for the CDR3: TGTCCCTCTCGGACAGGCGGCAATCAGCCCCAGCATTTT. This sequence encodes CPSRTGGNQPQHF. The genes are TRBV30 and TRBJ1-5; 7 nucleotides match TRBD1. Germline V gene data show CDR1 as GTSNPN and CDR2 as SVGIG (reference sequence). The CDR3 loop spans 13 amino acids.

This rearrangement joins TRBV2 to TRBJ1-5; D uncertain. V lost 7 bases, J lost 8 bases, and 15 bases lay in between. The CDR3 is 13 residues long. Germline V gene data show CDR1 as SNHLY and CDR2 as FYNNEI. CDR3 amino acids: CASMGTSAEPQHF. The CDR3 DNA follows: TGTGCCAGCATGGGTACGTCGGCGGAGCCCCAGCATTTT.

The V and J genes are TRBV5-1 and TRBJ2-7, with 7 bases matching TRBD1. Germline lookup yields CDR1 SGHRS and CDR2 YFSETQ. The length of the CDR3 is 14 residues. The V segment lost 0 bases and the J segment 5 bases; nucleotides outside the gene matches: 5. This CDR3 reads CASSLARTGDEQYF. The DNA of the CDR3 is TGCGCCAGCAGCTTGGCCCGGACAGGCGACGAGCAGTACTTC.

As DNA, the CDR3 is TGTGCCGGACCCGGGACAGGGATAACGAACGACTCCTACGAGCAGTACTTC. Translated, it gives CAGPGTGITNDSYEQYF. The chain has TRBV6-9 and TRBJ2-7; 9 bases are shared with TRBD1. In germline, CDR1 is MNHGY, CDR2 SVAAGI. V dropped 11 bases and J dropped 0; count of bases not matched to a gene: 17. The CDR3 consists of 17 residues.

This chain joins TRBV28 and TRBJ1-2; 8 nucleotides align to TRBD1. The germline V gene encodes CDR1 MDHEN and CDR2 SYDVKM. V lost 10 bases to trimming and J lost 4 bases; unmatched junction nucleotides: 8. The CDR3 totals 13 residues. The CDR3: CATRPGTGYGYTF. CDR3 bases: TGTGCCACCCGACCCGGGACAGGCTATGGCTACACCTTC.

V and J are TRBV18 and TRBJ1-1; D is unclear. Trimming left V 0 bases short and J 4 bases short, with 9 bases between. Per germline, CDR1 KGHSH and CDR2 LQKENI. The CDR3 length is 14 residues. CDR3 residues: CASSPPAEGTEAFF. DNA of the CDR3: TGTGCCAGCTCACCACCGGCGGAGGGCACTGAAGCTTTCTTT.

The V and J genes are TRBV28 and TRBJ2-5, with TRBD2 matching over 7 bases. With 6 bases clipped from V and 3 bases from J, the junction kept 7 bases outside the gene matches. The CDR3 is 14 residues long. Germline V gives CDR1 MDHEN, CDR2 SYDVKM. The DNA of the CDR3 is TGTGCCAGCAGGCCGGGAGGATTTGAAGAGACCCAGTACTTC. This sequence encodes CASRPGGFEETQYF.

This clone appeared a few times. The rearrangement uses TRBV6-1 and TRBJ2-5, with D tentatively TRBD1 (5 bases). The CDR3 length is 16 residues. CDR1 and CDR2 from the germline V gene are MNHNS and SASEGT. The V end lost 0 bases, the J end lost 4 bases, and 15 bases lay between the germline ends. The CDR3 here is CASSEARQRIGETQYF. As DNA, the CDR3 is TGTGCCAGCAGTGAAGCAAGACAGAGGATTGGAGAGACCCAGTACTTC.

V and J are TRBV4-1 and TRBJ1-1, with TRBD1 identical over 9 bases. The CDR3 is 15 amino acids. Germline V gene lookup returns CDR1 MGHRA and CDR2 YSYEKL. With 4 bases clipped from V and 5 bases from J, the junction kept 8 bases outside the gene matches. This CDR3 is CASSPGQGKETEAFF. CDR3 bases: TGCGCCAGCAGCCCGGGACAGGGCAAGGAAACTGAAGCTTTCTTT.

The rearrangement links TRBV28 to TRBJ1-1; D gene unclear. V was shortened by 6 bases and J by 6 bases, with 11 bases between the two germline ends. This CDR3 has 12 residues. The germline gives CDR1 MDHEN, CDR2 SYDVKM. The CDR3: CASSQSAAEAFF. CDR3 bases: TGTGCCAGCAGCCAGAGCGCGGCTGAAGCTTTCTTT. Drawing the rest from reference TRBV28 and TRBJ1-1, the complete variable domain is DVKVTQSSRYLVKRTGEKVFLECVQDMDHENMFWYRQDPGLGLRLIYFSYDVKMKEKGDIPEGYSVSREKKERFSLILESASTNQTSMYLCASSQSAAEAFFGQGTRLTVV.

The chain has TRBV4-1 and TRBJ1-1, with 7 positions matching TRBD1. After removal of 5 bases from V and 7 bases from J, the junction contained 16 bases not matched to a gene. This CDR3 has 16 residues. CDR1 and CDR2 (germline): MGHRA, YSYEKL. In DNA, the CDR3 is TGCGCCAGCAGCAAGGGGTTAGCTAGGGGGCGCGGTGAAGCTTTCTTT. Its protein product is CASSKGLARGRGEAFF.

V usage is TRBV9 and J usage is TRBJ2-6; TRBD2 matches 7 bases. Germline V gene sequence: CDR1 SGDLS, CDR2 YYNGEE. The CDR3 runs to 18 residues. V dropped 0 bases and J dropped 4; count of bases not matched to a gene: 10. The CDR3 here is CASSVEERGPSGANVLTF. Here the CDR3 DNA reads TGTGCCAGCAGCGTAGAGGAGCGGGGCCCGTCCGGGGCCAACGTCCTGACTTTC.

The J gene is TRBJ2-7, the V gene TRBV30, with a weak D call TRBD1 (5 bases). The CDR3 covers 15 residues. The germline gives CDR1 GTSNPN, CDR2 SVGIG (reference sequence). V was clipped by 2 bases and J by 2 bases, with 16 bases between them. The CDR3 nucleotides are TGTGCCTGGAGTCCTGGGGCAGGGCTGCCCTACGAGCAGTACTTC. Residues: CAWSPGAGLPYEQYF.

The chain carries TRBV10-3 and TRBJ2-1; D remains unclear. The CDR3 extends over 12 amino acids. Trimming took off 6 bases at V and 6 bases at J, with 9 bases between the two ends. Germline-derived CDR1 and CDR2 are ENHRY and SYGVKD. Here the CDR3 DNA reads TGTGCCATCAGCTCTCGGGTCAATGAGCAGTTCTTC. This gives the protein CAISSRVNEQFF.

The V and J genes are TRBV15 and TRBJ2-1, with 11 bases lining up with TRBD2. The germline CDR1 and CDR2 sequences are LNHNV and YYDKDF (reference sequence). The length of the CDR3 is 18 residues. The trim removed 1 base at V and 3 bases at J, leaving 8 bases unmatched. The CDR3 is CATSRGSGLAVFYNEQFF. Here the CDR3 DNA reads TGTGCCACCAGCAGAGGTTCGGGACTAGCGGTCTTCTACAATGAGCAGTTCTTC.

V is TRBV30 and J is TRBJ1-3, with 7 bases that match TRBD1. CDR3 size: 14 residues. Germline V gene data show CDR1 as GTSNPN and CDR2 as SVGIG (reference sequence). Unmatched junction bases numbered 2, after V lost 0 bases and J lost 3 bases. The CDR3 protein is CAWSVGGLGNTIYF. The CDR3 region has the DNA TGTGCCTGGAGTGTAGGGGGCCTTGGAAACACCATATATTTT.

The chain recombines TRBV21-1 with TRBJ2-2; the table gives TRBD2 as D, unverified against the DNA. TRBV21-1 constitutes a pseudogene. This CDR3 has 21 residues. The CDR3 reads CASKLPELLAGDPPNTGELFF. The CDR3 bases are TGTGCCAGCAAACTCCCGGAGTTACTAGCGGGAGACCCACCGAACACCGGGGAGCTGTTTTTT.